This T cell receptor beta chain was sequenced for a study of cytomegalovirus exposure and HLA in healthy donors. A multiplex PCR was run with 60 Vbeta primers and 13 Jbeta primers. Under the authors' procedure: The count from a later analysis was tens of millions of unique TCR beta chains, some 12 million of them shared. The table came from immunoSEQ multiplex PCR; TCRdb's copy has only in-frame clones and leaves some out. V, J and clone size are those of that table, while D and trimming were read from the DNA. Among around 70,000 clones listed, around 84% were seen once. Trimming took 3 bases from V and 1 from J, leaving 12 bases between them. Germline-derived CDR1 and CDR2 are KGHSH and LQKENI. The CDR3 consists of 15 residues. Study results and caveats: Among TCR beta chains, those listed as cytomegalovirus-associated numbered over 150.

Note on this clone: What it binds is not known.

This chain joins TRBV18 and TRBJ1-1; tentatively, D is TRBD1 (6 bases). The sequence was obtained from a woman between 40 and 55 years old in good health and CMV-seropositive. Sequencing was carried out using PBMCs. Written as DNA, the CDR3 is TGTGCCAGCTCACCGGCTGGGGGCCCGAACACTGAAGCTTTCTTT. Amino acids: CASSPAGGPNTEAFF.